The text below deals with one T cell receptor beta chain. Its antigen is not identified. A sample-barcoded 5' primer and a J-beta primer mix were used in a second PCR of about 6 to 11 cycles. Each cDNA was tagged by a template-switch adaptor containing 12 random nucleotides. From the 5' RACE reads, TCRdb called clonotypes with MiXCR, one entry per CDR3 protein. The repertoire includes 1.5 million to 2 million distinct CDR3 sequences, just under 50% of them detected once, and roughly 2.1% sits in the top ten. The entry originates in a study of blood T cells in healthy people across ages. Study-wide results and caveats: Nothing was known about donor CMV status, and this possibly confounded expanded clonotype changes.

CDR3 length equals 15 residues. Trimming stripped 5 bases from V and 11 bases from J, with 24 bases between. Germline CDR1 and CDR2: MNHNY and SVGAGI (reference sequence). The chain joins TRBV6-6 to TRBJ2-5, with a possible D match to TRBD1 (6 bases). This receptor was identified in a woman between 40 and 50 years old in good health. The sample consisted of blood. CDR3 sequence reads: CASSPPDSSYNEQYF. CDR3 nucleotide sequence: TGTGCCAGCAGTCCCCCGGACAGCTCCTACAATGAGCAGTACTTC.